A selection of T cell receptor beta chains follows, all from one sample in a study of blood T cell repertoires in COVID-19. Sequencing used immunoSEQ multiplex PCR; TCRdb keeps in-frame clones, though not all of them. The table includes 200,000 to 300,000 clones, about 89% detected once. Sequenced sample: PBMCs or T cells enriched from blood (not recorded which). The receptors shown here come from a woman aged 18-29 years who had recovered from COVID-19. The CDR3 runs from the conserved cysteine through the conserved F or W. Fields, in order: V gene, J gene, clone size, D gene, CDR3 DNA, CDR3 protein. A D gene is named only where the DNA matches it firmly. Not all rows give a size; the values are once, few, many and, for expanded clones, a class.

TRBV10-3	TRBJ1-5	medium-sized	NA	TGTGCCAGTGATACAGGAGATAGCAATCAGCCCCAGCATTTT	CASDTGDSNQPQHF
TRBV5-1	TRBJ1-1	NA	TRBD1	TGCGCCAGCAGCGTCACCGGGACAGGGGGCACTGAAGCTTTCTTT	CASSVTGTGGTEAFF
TRBV7-9	TRBJ1-6	once	NA	TGTGCCAGCAGCTTAATTCAGTTCGGCCTTAAACGGGATTCACCCCTCCACTTT	CASSLIQFGLKRDSPLHF
TRBV19	TRBJ1-4	medium-sized	NA	TGTGCCAGTAATCATGGTAGGGAGAATGAAAAACTGTTTTTT	CASNHGRENEKLFF
TRBV19	TRBJ2-7	NA	NA	TGTGCCAGTAGTATAGTAGCGGACTCCTACGAGCAGTACTTC	CASSIVADSYEQYF
TRBV27	TRBJ2-7	NA	NA	TGTGCCAGCAGTCCACTGACAGGAACTCAATCCTACGAGCAGTACTTC	CASSPLTGTQSYEQYF
TRBV11-3	TRBJ1-1	NA	NA	TGTGCCAGCAGCTTTAGGTCAGGCGCTGAAGCTTTCTTT	CASSFRSGAEAFF
TRBV18	TRBJ1-1	NA	TRBD1	TGTGCCAGCTCCCTTGACAGGGGCCCCAGTGGGGGAACTGAAGCTTTCTTT	CASSLDRGPSGGTEAFF
TRBV29-1	TRBJ2-7	NA	TRBD2	TGCAGCGTCGGACTAGCGGGAGGGCCTCTCGACGAGCAGTACTTC	CSVGLAGGPLDEQYF
TRBV6-5	TRBJ1-6	once	TRBD1	TGTGCCAGCAGTCCAAGGACAGGAGCTAATTCACCCCTCCACTTT	CASSPRTGANSPLHF
TRBV18	TRBJ1-2	NA	NA	TGTGCCAGCTCAGAAACGACCGACAAACCCGGCTACACCTTC	CASSETTDKPGYTF
TRBV27	TRBJ2-1	NA	TRBD2	TGTGCCAGCAGTTTAAATTTCTTGGGACTAGCGCCTTTCTTC	CASSLNFLGLAPFF
TRBV2	TRBJ2-7	NA	TRBD1	TGTGCCAGCAACTTATACTCCGGGACAGCATTCTACGAGCAGTACTTC	CASNLYSGTAFYEQYF
TRBV5-4	TRBJ2-7	NA	NA	TGTGCCAGCAGCTTGACAGGGAGTGACGAGCAGTACTTC	CASSLTGSDEQYF
TRBV28	TRBJ1-5	few	TRBD1	TGTGCCAGCAGCCGGACAGGGGATGAGGCGCCCCAGCATTTT	CASSRTGDEAPQHF
TRBV25-1	TRBJ1-2	NA	NA	TGTGCCAGCAGTGAATTCGAGGGCCCCTATGGCTACACCTTC	CASSEFEGPYGYTF
TRBV28	TRBJ2-1	NA	TRBD2	TGTGCCAGCAGTTGGGGGGGTCCCTCTTACAATGAGCAGTTCTTC	CASSWGGPSYNEQFF
TRBV9	TRBJ1-1	many	TRBD1	TGTGCCAGCAGCGTCTGGACAGGGATAAACGGAGCTTTCTTT	CASSVWTGINGAFF
TRBV27	TRBJ1-1	NA	NA	TGTGCCAGCAGTCCCGAGGAGGGGAACACTGAAGCTTTCTTT	CASSPEEGNTEAFF
TRBV7-9	TRBJ2-7	NA	TRBD1	TGTGCCAGCAGCTCCCGGGACAGGACCTACGAGCAGTACTTC	CASSSRDRTYEQYF
TRBV5-1	TRBJ2-7	NA	TRBD2	TGCGCCAGCAGCCCGGGGACTAGCGGGATCTTATACGAGCAGTACTTC	CASSPGTSGILYEQYF
TRBV29-1	TRBJ1-3	NA	NA	TGCAGCGTTTTCTCGCCCATGGGGGGCACCATATATTTT	CSVFSPMGGTIYF
TRBV11-2	TRBJ2-7	NA	TRBD1	TGTGCCAGCAGCCCGGGGACAGGGGGCGACTACGAGCAGTACTTC	CASSPGTGGDYEQYF
TRBV19	TRBJ2-6	NA	TRBD1	TGTGCCAGTAGTGGGGGGACAGGGGTTGCTGGGGCCAACGTCCTGACTTTC	CASSGGTGVAGANVLTF
TRBV9	TRBJ2-3	NA	NA	TGTGCCAGCAGCGCCCCAGGCTCCCCGCGCACAGATACGCAGTATTTT	CASSAPGSPRTDTQYF
TRBV19	TRBJ2-1	NA	NA	TGTGCCAGTAGTCGAGGGAGGGGGGTATACTCCTACAATGAGCAGTTCTTC	CASSRGRGVYSYNEQFF
TRBV7-9	TRBJ1-1	NA	NA	TGTGCCAGCAGCTTAGGGGGTTCTGTGTCAGGGCGGCTGAACACTGAAGCTTTCTTT	CASSLGGSVSGRLNTEAFF
TRBV14	TRBJ1-4	NA	NA	TGTGCCAGCAGCGCCCGGGAGGCCGAAAAACTGTTTTTT	CASSAREAEKLFF
TRBV3-1/TRBV3-2	TRBJ1-1	NA	TRBD1	TGTGCCAGCACAACAGGGGGATTTACTGAAGCTTTCTTT	CASTTGGFTEAFF
TRBV6-5	TRBJ2-7	NA	TRBD1	TGTGCCAGCAGTTACTTACGGGACAGGGCCTCCTACGAGCAGTACTTC	CASSYLRDRASYEQYF
TRBV19	TRBJ1-1	NA	TRBD1	TGTGCCAGTAGTATCCGGACAGGCAGTCCGAACACTGAAGCTTTCTTT	CASSIRTGSPNTEAFF
TRBV7-2	TRBJ1-6	NA	NA	TGTGCCAGCAGTTTCGACATAAATGCCTATAATTCACCCCTCCACTTT	CASSFDINAYNSPLHF
TRBV27	TRBJ1-5	NA	NA	TGTGCCAGCAGTTTGGGGGGAGGCTATAGCAATCAGCCCCAGCATTTT	CASSLGGGYSNQPQHF
TRBV19	TRBJ1-2	NA	TRBD1	TGTGCCAGTAGAGGACAGGGCCTTAACTATGGCTACACCTTC	CASRGQGLNYGYTF
TRBV27	TRBJ1-6	NA	NA	TGTGCCAGCAGTTCCTATCTCCGACAGGTTAATTCACCCCTCCACTTT	CASSSYLRQVNSPLHF
TRBV4-2	TRBJ1-1	NA	TRBD1	TGTGCCAGCAGCCAACAGACAGGGCTGAACACTGAAGCTTTCTTT	CASSQQTGLNTEAFF
TRBV2	TRBJ2-7	few	NA	TGTGCCAGCAGTGAACCCCTAATCCCCTACGAGCAGTACTTC	CASSEPLIPYEQYF
TRBV27	TRBJ1-2	NA	TRBD1	TGTGCCAGCAGTCGGACCGGACAGGGACTCTATGGCTACACCTTC	CASSRTGQGLYGYTF
TRBV28	TRBJ1-2	NA	NA	TGTGCCAGCAGGACACTCAACTATGGCTACACCTTC	CASRTLNYGYTF